A single sample is the source of the 11 T cell receptor beta chains below, sequenced in a study of early T cells in non-severe SARS-CoV-2 infection. TCRdb redid the calling of the 5' RACE reads with MiXCR, one entry per CDR3 protein. The repertoire has approximately 77,000 distinct CDR3 sequences, approximately 5% of them found once; the top ten carry around 7.8%. The starting material was whole blood, obtained at baseline. These receptor sequences come from an adult who was a healthcare worker with PCR-confirmed SARS-CoV-2 infection or an uninfected control (not recorded which).

This clonotype was seen repeatedly, ten times or more. This chain uses TRBV20-1 with TRBJ1-1; 8 bases line up with TRBD1. Trimming took 4 bases from V and 0 from J; bases not matched to a gene: 10. There are 16 residues in the CDR3. Germline lookup yields CDR1 DFQATT and CDR2 SNEGSKA (reference sequence). The CDR3 here is CSATETGQGLNTEAFF. The CDR3 DNA is TGCAGTGCTACTGAAACCGGACAGGGTCTGAACACTGAAGCTTTCTTT.

The chain employs TRBV30 and TRBJ1-1; D possibly corresponds to TRBD1 (5 bases). Deletions cut 4 bases from V and 4 bases from J, with 16 bases between. This CDR3 has 14 residues. Germline V gene data show CDR1 as GTSNPN and CDR2 as SVGIG (reference sequence). The CDR3 sequence: CAWKTQGVRTEAFF. CDR3 sequence (DNA): TGTGCCTGGAAAACTCAGGGAGTGCGCACTGAAGCTTTCTTT.

This clonotype was detected ten times or more. V usage is TRBV20-1 and J usage is TRBJ2-7; D possibly uses TRBD1 or TRBD2 (5 bases each). Deletions cut 3 bases from V and 2 bases from J, with 17 bases between. CDR3 length: 15 amino acids. The germline V gene has CDR1 DFQATT and CDR2 SNEGSKA (reference sequence). The CDR3 loop is CSASPRGTGTYEQYF. DNA for the CDR3: TGCAGTGCTAGTCCCAGAGGGACGGGCACCTACGAGCAGTACTTC.

This clonotype was seen many times. The CDR3 loop is CSASSGGASTEAFF. CDR3 in DNA: TGCAGTGCTAGTTCCGGGGGCGCGAGCACTGAAGCTTTCTTT. This chain uses TRBV20-1 with TRBJ1-1, with D possibly being TRBD1 (6 bases). Germline V gives CDR1 DFQATT, CDR2 SNEGSKA (reference sequence). The CDR3 has 14 amino acids. V lost 3 bases to trimming and J lost 4 bases, with 15 bases between them.

V usage is TRBV29-1 and J usage is TRBJ1-1; possibly TRBD1 for D (6 bases). Germline V gives CDR1 SQVTM, CDR2 ANQGSEA. The V gene lost 4 bases and the J gene lost 4 bases, with 16 bases spanning the gap. The CDR3 loop spans 14 amino acids. The CDR3: CSVGKGGAVTEAFF. CDR3 DNA: TGCAGCGTTGGGAAGGGGGGCGCGGTCACTGAAGCTTTCTTT.

This clonotype was counted at least ten times. The chain recombines TRBV7-9 with TRBJ2-1; D unresolved. The CDR3 consists of 9 residues. Germline-derived CDR1 and CDR2 are SEHNR and FQNEAQ (reference sequence). Trimming took 6 bases from V and 10 from J, leaving 4 bases between them. In DNA, the CDR3 is TGTGCCAGCAGAGCAGAGCAGTTCTTC. Translating gives CASRAEQFF.

This clonotype was detected many times. The J gene is TRBJ2-2, the V gene TRBV18, with 8 bases that match TRBD1. The CDR3 is made up of 14 amino acids. Germline V gives CDR1 KGHSH, CDR2 LQKENI. The V and J ends lost 3 bases and 7 bases, in that order; junction bases with no gene match: 4. In nucleotides, the CDR3 is TGTGCCAGCTCACCCGACAGGGGCAACGGGGAGCTGTTTTTT. It encodes CASSPDRGNGELFF.

The chain links TRBV28 to TRBJ1-2, with D hard to call. V lost 7 bases and J lost 7, with 13 bases in between. The CDR3 runs to 12 residues. Germline CDR1 and CDR2: MDHEN and SYDVKM. CDR3 protein: CASKRADPGYTF. The CDR3 region has the DNA TGTGCCAGCAAGCGGGCAGACCCTGGCTACACCTTC.

V is TRBV20-1 and J is TRBJ2-1; D might be TRBD2 (5 bases). The CDR3 runs to 12 residues. V dropped 2 bases and J dropped 7 bases, with 9 bases sitting between them. Germline V gene lookup returns CDR1 DFQATT and CDR2 SNEGSKA (reference sequence). The CDR3 loop is CSARSRENEQFF. The CDR3 nucleotides read TGCAGTGCTAGATCGAGGGAGAATGAGCAGTTCTTC.

This clonotype was seen ten or more times. This rearrangement joins TRBV11-3 to TRBJ2-3; 14 bases fit TRBD2. The V segment lost 5 bases and the J segment 4 bases; nucleotides outside the gene matches: 14. The CDR3 sequence is 19 residues long. CDR1 SGHNT and CDR2 YENEEA come from the germline V gene. CDR3 nucleotide sequence: TGTGCCAGCAGCCTACACGGGACTAGCGGGAGTGGGGGTTCAGATACGCAGTATTTT. It specifies CASSLHGTSGSGGSDTQYF.

This clonotype appeared a few times. The chain uses TRBV7-7 and TRBJ2-2; 8 positions agree with TRBD2. V lost 4 bases and J lost 4; bases outside the gene matches: 11. The CDR3 extends over 17 amino acids. Germline V gene data show CDR1 as SSHAT and CDR2 as FNYEAQ (reference sequence). The CDR3 nucleotides read TGTGCCAGCAGCTCACAGTTACAAAGCGGGAGCACCGGGGAGCTGTTTTTT. It codes for CASSSQLQSGSTGELFF.